A single TCR beta chain is shown here with its context. Its cognate antigen is unknown. This sample is part of a study of blood T cells in healthy people across ages. Germline assignment: CDR1 DFQATT and CDR2 SNEGSKA (reference sequence). This CDR3 has 16 amino acids. With 2 bases removed from V and 4 bases from J, the gap between germline ends came to 20 bases. Alongside a J-beta primer mix, a sample-barcoded 5' primer served in a second PCR lasting about 7 to 11 cycles. TCRdb itself ran the 5' RACE reads through MiXCR, one entry per CDR3 protein. The table has 700,000 or so distinct CDR3 sequences, 40% to 45% seen once. Study-wide results and limits: Estimated diversity across one million T cells was deemed an underestimate.

The rearrangement uses TRBV20-1 and TRBJ2-5; no definite D call. Specimen: blood. The TCR was taken from a man aged 80 or over in good health. CDR3 loop: CSARNPGPMSGETQYF. CDR3 in DNA: TGCAGTGCTAGAAACCCAGGCCCGATGTCAGGAGAGACCCAGTACTTC.